The sequence of this T cell receptor beta chain was determined in a study of vaccination effects on CD4 cells after COVID-19. A word on this clone: Antigen unknown.

Assay: immunoSEQ multiplex PCR; the TCRdb copy retains only in-frame clones and omits some. The table shows roughly 34,000 clones, with 82% occurring only once. The V end was cut by 3 bases, the J end by 4 bases, with 13 bases between. The CDR3 is made up of 15 amino acids. Looked up from germline, CDR1 is SNHLY and CDR2 is FYNNEI. With the ViraFEST assay, the study expanded antigen-specific CD4+ T cells using viral peptide pools, then sequenced them. After less than twelve days in culture, the CD4+ T cells were isolated. Participants completed two doses of the BNT162b2 or mRNA-1273 vaccine. It was with approximately 9.6 IU/ml IL-2 and 9.5 to 10 ug/ml peptides that more than 1.5 million PBMC per well were cultured.

Specimen: CD4+ T cells from PBMCs cultured with HCoV-NL63 spike peptides, collected after COVID-19 vaccination. The TCR comes from a human donor who received a COVID-19 vaccine. Some clones in this sample may be carry-over from other donors' samples. This chain connects TRBV2 to TRBJ1-5; TRBD1 might be the D (6 bases). The CDR3 region is CASSDARTDNQPQHF. The CDR3 DNA is TGTGCCAGCAGTGATGCGAGGACAGATAATCAGCCCCAGCATTTT.